The rows below give T cell receptor beta chains drawn from one sample of a study of beta chain features in type 1 diabetes. The protocol was immunoSEQ multiplex PCR, while the TCRdb copy is restricted to in-frame clones and leaves out a portion. The sample has 300,000 to 350,000 clones, around 9% seen once. The sequenced sample was central memory CD4+ T cells from blood. Receptors originate from a man aged 30-40 years with type 1 diabetes. The CDR3 runs from the conserved cysteine through the conserved F or W. D genes are given only for firm matches. Where a row states a size, it is once, few, many or the class of an expanded clone; other rows omit it.

V gene: TRBV28
D gene: -
J gene: TRBJ1-2
clone size: -
CDR3 protein: CASSLGGAGDTF
CDR3 DNA: TGTGCCAGCAGTTTAGGGGGGGCTGGGGACACCTTC

V gene: TRBV6-6
D gene: -
J gene: TRBJ1-4
clone size: -
CDR3 protein: CASRDSATNEKLFF
CDR3 DNA: TGTGCCAGCAGAGACAGCGCAACTAATGAAAAACTGTTTTTT

V gene: TRBV7-2
D gene: -
J gene: TRBJ2-5
clone size: few
CDR3 protein: CASRPGGSQETQYF
CDR3 DNA: TGTGCCAGCCGCCCCGGGGGTAGCCAAGAGACCCAGTACTTC

V gene: TRBV5-6
D gene: -
J gene: TRBJ1-2
clone size: few
CDR3 protein: CASSLAKYGYTF
CDR3 DNA: TGTGCCAGCAGCTTGGCCAAGTATGGCTACACCTTC

V gene: TRBV11-3
D gene: -
J gene: TRBJ2-2
clone size: -
CDR3 protein: CASSLGPATGELFF
CDR3 DNA: TGTGCCAGCAGCCTGGGCCCCGCGACCGGGGAGCTGTTTTTT

V gene: TRBV5-4
D gene: TRBD1
J gene: TRBJ1-6
clone size: few
CDR3 protein: CASSSEGQVGSPLHF
CDR3 DNA: TGTGCCAGCAGCTCCGAGGGACAGGTCGGCTCACCCCTCCACTTT

V gene: TRBV30
D gene: -
J gene: TRBJ1-4
clone size: -
CDR3 protein: CAWSVFSGGANEKLFF
CDR3 DNA: TGTGCCTGGAGTGTATTCAGCGGCGGCGCTAATGAAAAACTGTTTTTT

V gene: TRBV7-2
D gene: -
J gene: TRBJ2-1
clone size: few
CDR3 protein: CASSLDGGASEQFF
CDR3 DNA: TGTGCCAGCAGCTTAGATGGCGGGGCCAGTGAGCAGTTCTTC

V gene: TRBV25-1
D gene: -
J gene: TRBJ2-5
clone size: -
CDR3 protein: CASSVRQGPLGTQYF
CDR3 DNA: TGTGCCAGCAGTGTAAGGCAGGGGCCGCTCGGGACCCAGTACTTC

V gene: TRBV6-5
D gene: TRBD1
J gene: TRBJ2-7
clone size: -
CDR3 protein: CASSYGGQVIEQYF
CDR3 DNA: TGTGCCAGCAGTTACGGGGGACAGGTCATCGAGCAGTACTTC

V gene: TRBV5-1
D gene: -
J gene: TRBJ2-7
clone size: -
CDR3 protein: CASSLASGDYEQYF
CDR3 DNA: TGCGCCAGCAGCTTGGCCAGTGGGGACTACGAGCAGTACTTC

V gene: TRBV29-1
D gene: TRBD1
J gene: TRBJ2-7
clone size: -
CDR3 protein: CSVVAGTGRDEQYF
CDR3 DNA: TGCAGCGTTGTGGCCGGGACAGGGAGGGACGAGCAGTACTTC

V gene: TRBV2
D gene: TRBD1
J gene: TRBJ2-2
clone size: few
CDR3 protein: CASRGQLNTGELFF
CDR3 DNA: TGTGCCAGCAGGGGACAGCTTAACACCGGGGAGCTGTTTTTT